This T cell receptor beta chain was captured by sequencing in a study of CD8 T cells in Susac syndrome. Reverse transcription of about 0.45 to 1 ug RNA was carried out with random hexamers. MiXCR, run by TCRdb on the immunoSEQ multiplex PCR reads, gives a single entry per CDR3 protein. The sample records under 550,000 distinct CDR3 sequences, around 85% being singletons. Sequenced: CD8+ T cells from PBMCs. This TCR came from a human donor with multiple sclerosis.

The CDR3 DNA sequence: TGTGCCATCAGCGGTCCCGGGGTAAGCACAGATACGCAGTATTTT. Translated, it gives CAISGPGVSTDTQYF. The chain links TRBV10-3 to TRBJ2-3; a weak D match, TRBD2 (5 bases). Trimming removed 6 bases at V and 0 bases at J, with 13 bases between. There are 15 residues in the CDR3. Looked up from germline, CDR1 is ENHRY and CDR2 is SYGVKD.